This T cell receptor (beta chain) emerged from a study of OX40 agonist ivuxolimab in advanced cancers. With regard to the full study: Ivuxolimab was an agonistic, fully human IgG2 monoclonal antibody directed against OX40 (CD134), a costimulatory receptor. Of the approximately 54 patients in dose escalation, 19 had hepatocellular carcinoma, around 15 had melanoma, 9 had renal cell carcinoma and 9 had head and neck cancer. Prior anti-PD-1, anti-PD-L1 or anti-CTLA-4 therapy was permitted, and approximately 40% of dose-escalation patients had received checkpoint inhibitors. Intravenous ivuxolimab was administered to patients every 2 weeks at six dose levels: 0.01, 0.1, 0.3, 1.5, 3 and 10 mg/kg. The monotherapy dose-escalation portion (N of about 57 patients) of the phase I ivuxolimab trial is reported in the paper. In the dose-escalation cohort, approximately 82% of patients were male, and the mean age was 60 years with a range of roughly 20 to 80. Partial responses were achieved by three dose-escalation patients, of whom one had hepatocellular carcinoma and two had cutaneous melanoma. The point of sequencing TCRbeta in the periphery was to test whether ivuxolimab changed TCR sequence diversity and drove clonal T-cell expansion.

Worth noting for this clone: Which antigen it targets is not known. Base quality data are lacking; no much larger clone is found one base away.

What the work shows at the level of the full study, not this receptor alone: In the 0.1-3.0 mg/kg groups, partial responders were among the patients with the lowest normalized peripheral clonal expansion, particularly in CD8+ T cells. At doses of 0.1 to 3.0 mg/kg, clonal expansion of both CD4+ and CD8+ T cells in blood was seen between baseline and week 6. On average, CD8+ T cells showed more expanded clones than CD4+ T cells after ivuxolimab. The antigen specificity of the clonally expanded peripheral T cells was not determined. Low levels of normalized T-cell clonal expansion were also seen in some patients who did not respond.

For sequencing of the TCRbeta CDR3 region, genomic DNA was extracted from the sorted cells. TCRbeta CDR3 regions were sequenced using the immunoSEQ Assay. TCRdb obtained this table from immuneACCESS and retained in-frame rearrangements with V and J assigned. These tables miss some clones; where compared with another copy, unresolved V genes account for less than half of the shortfall, and the remainder is unexplained. A total of some 71,000 clones appear in this sample, roughly 88% of them only once. The top ten constitute 2.5% to 3% of the sample. Patients with a history of autoimmune disease or receiving systemic immunosuppression were excluded from the trial. In every dose cohort, peripheral blood was drawn for TCR sequencing at baseline, cycle 4 day 1, and cycle 7 day 1. The samples were drawn from a first-in-human, open-label, multicenter phase I dose-escalation trial of ivuxolimab. Adults with locally advanced or metastatic melanoma, renal cell, hepatocellular, or head and neck squamous cell carcinoma were enrolled in the trial. Before TCR sequencing, CD4+ and CD8+ T cells were separately sorted from peripheral blood.

Here the sequenced sample was CD4+ or CD8+ T cells sorted from blood, taken in a trial of the OX40 agonist ivuxolimab. This clonotype was obtained from an adult with an advanced solid tumor such as melanoma, head and neck, liver or kidney cancer.

The bases read TGTGCCAGCAGCTTAGCCCCGTTACACGAGCAGTACTTC. This encodes CASSLAPLHEQYF. The chain joins TRBV7-9 to TRBJ2-7, with no reliable assignment of the D segment. The CDR3 sequence holds 13 residues, the cysteine and phenylalanine included. The DNA shown is the 39-base CDR3, in frame from base 1. From a lookup of the germline V gene (reference sequence), CDR1 and CDR2 are SEHNR and FQNEAQ. V was cut back by 0 bases and J by 5 bases, leaving a gap of 8 bases between them.